This record looks at one T cell receptor (beta chain) sequence and its context. The source of the sample is a study of T cell changes during pregnancy in multiple sclerosis. TCRdb's copy holds only in-frame clones and misses some; the assay was immunoSEQ multiplex PCR. The repertoire holds 50,000 or so clones, with 85% to 95% as singletons. This receptor was obtained from a female donor with multiple sclerosis, enrolled in a pregnancy study. Specimen: CD4+ T cells from peripheral blood mononuclear cells, collected in the third trimester of pregnancy.

CDR3 sequence: CASSVVKTAGGLGDTQYF. The CDR3 DNA reads as TGTGCCAGCAGCGTAGTCAAGACGGCGGGGGGGCTGGGAGATACGCAGTATTTT. The chain employs TRBV9 and TRBJ2-3, with 9 bases matching TRBD2. This CDR3 is 18 amino acids long. Losses at the gene ends were 0 bases for V and 5 bases for J; bases not matched to a gene: 13. Germline loops: CDR1 SGDLS, CDR2 YYNGEE. Full variable domain (remainder filled in from reference TRBV9 and TRBJ2-3): DSGVTQTPKHLITATGQRVTLRCSPRSGDLSVYWYQQSLDQGLQFLIQYYNGEERAKGNILERFSAQQFPDLHSELNLSSLELGDSALYFCASSVVKTAGGLGDTQYFGPGTRLTVL.